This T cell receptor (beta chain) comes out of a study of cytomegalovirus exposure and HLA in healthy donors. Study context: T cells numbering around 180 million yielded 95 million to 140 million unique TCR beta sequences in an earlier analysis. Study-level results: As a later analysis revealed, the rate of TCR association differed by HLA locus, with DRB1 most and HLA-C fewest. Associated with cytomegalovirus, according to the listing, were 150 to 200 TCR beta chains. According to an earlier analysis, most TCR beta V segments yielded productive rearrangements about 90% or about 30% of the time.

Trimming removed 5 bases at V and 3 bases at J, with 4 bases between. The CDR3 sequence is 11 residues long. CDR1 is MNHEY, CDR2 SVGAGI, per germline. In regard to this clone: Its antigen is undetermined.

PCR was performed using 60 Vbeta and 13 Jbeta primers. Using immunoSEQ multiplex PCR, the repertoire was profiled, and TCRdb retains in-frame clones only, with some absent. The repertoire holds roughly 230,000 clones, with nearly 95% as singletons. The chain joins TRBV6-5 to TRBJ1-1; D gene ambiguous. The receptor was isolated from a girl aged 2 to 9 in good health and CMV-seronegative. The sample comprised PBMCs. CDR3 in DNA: TGTGCCAGCAGTCTTTACACTGAAGCTTTCTTT. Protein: CASSLYTEAFF.